The 20 T cell receptor beta chains below all came from one sample that was sequenced in a study of cytomegalovirus exposure and HLA in healthy donors. It was with 60 Vbeta and 13 Jbeta primers that the PCR ran. Method: immunoSEQ multiplex PCR; TCRdb's copy keeps in-frame clones and lacks some. The sample data list 130,000 or so clones. The sequenced sample was PBMCs. These receptors originate from a woman in her sixties or seventies in good health and CMV-seronegative.

The rearrangement uses TRBV14 and TRBJ1-5; D not resolved. Germline loops: CDR1 SGHDN, CDR2 FVKESK. Trimming took off 4 bases at V and 7 bases at J, with 14 bases between the two ends. There are 14 residues in the CDR3. The CDR3, as DNA: TGTGCCAGCAGCCCGTCCGGGAATAGCCAGCCCCAGCATTTT. Amino acid sequence: CASSPSGNSQPQHF.

The chain is built from TRBV11-2 and TRBJ2-5; 10 nucleotides align to TRBD2. Trimming removed 1 base from V and 4 bases from J; junction bases left unmatched: 9. Germline-derived CDR1 and CDR2 are SGHAT and FQNNGV. CDR3 length: 17 residues. This CDR3 reads CASSLGAGSGGAETQYF. CDR3 DNA sequence: TGTGCCAGCAGCTTAGGGGCGGGCAGCGGGGGGGCAGAGACCCAGTACTTC.

The chain recombines TRBV10-3 with TRBJ2-7; 7 positions agree with TRBD1. The CDR3 totals 15 residues. V was clipped by 0 bases and J by 2 bases; unmatched bases: 4. CDR1 and CDR2 from the germline V gene are ENHRY and SYGVKD. In DNA, the CDR3 is TGTGCCATCAGTGAGTCTGGCGGACAGGCCTACGAGCAGTACTTC. Translation: CAISESGGQAYEQYF.

Notes on this clone: An end of the junction differs from the germline gene, which may be a read error. Different DNA sequences within this sample yield the same CDR3. The chain employs TRBV5-6 and TRBJ1-1, with D possibly being TRBD1 (6 bases). Germline V CDR1 and CDR2: SGHDT, YYEEEE. The CDR3 length is 13 residues. The CDR3 sequence: CASSPGQNTEAFF. DNA for the CDR3: TGTGCCAGCAGCCCGGGACAAAACACTGAGGCTTTCTTT.

The chain combines TRBV7-8 with TRBJ2-1, with D tentatively TRBD1 (6 bases). The CDR3 has 15 amino acids. Per the germline V gene, CDR1 is SGHVS and CDR2 is FQNEAQ. Between the trimmed V and J ends, which lost 5 bases and 1 base, there was a span of 12 bases. DNA for the CDR3: TGTGCCAGCAGCCCCGGGACACGATCCTACAATGAGCAGTTCTTC. Its protein product is CASSPGTRSYNEQFF.

V and J are TRBV2 and TRBJ2-7, with D maybe TRBD1 (5 bases). The CDR3 runs to 12 residues. Looked up from germline, CDR1 is SNHLY and CDR2 is FYNNEI. The V gene lost 6 bases and the J gene lost 6 bases, with 12 bases spanning the gap. CDR3 DNA: TGTGCCAGCAGGGCTGTCAGGGTCGAGCAGTACTTC. It translates to CASRAVRVEQYF.

J is TRBJ1-1 and V is TRBV10-3; TRBD1 agrees at 12 bases. J gave up 0 bases and V 10 bases, and 18 bases lay outside the gene matches. CDR1 and CDR2 (germline): ENHRY, SYGVKD. The CDR3 has 19 residues. DNA of the CDR3: TGTGCCACCGACCGGGGGACAGGGGGCGGGTCGTCCATGAACACTGAAGCTTTCTTT. This codes for CATDRGTGGGSSMNTEAFF.

CDR3 in amino acids: CASSIHETREREKLFF. The CDR3 bases are TGTGCCAGTAGTATTCATGAGACCCGGGAAAGGGAAAAACTGTTTTTT. The chain has TRBV19 and TRBJ1-4; D not certain. CDR1 is LNHDA and CDR2 is SQIVND in the germline V gene (reference sequence). The CDR3 is 16 residues long. V was clipped by 3 bases and J by 8 bases, with 19 bases between them.

The chain uses TRBV10-3 and TRBJ1-2; D gene ambiguous. The V end lost 4 bases, the J end lost 2 bases, and 11 bases lay between the germline ends. CDR1 and CDR2 (germline): ENHRY, SYGVKD. The CDR3 extends over 14 amino acids. DNA of the CDR3: TGTGCCATCAGTGCCAAGGAGTTCAACTATGGCTACACCTTC. Protein sequence: CAISAKEFNYGYTF.

The chain joins TRBV6-1 to TRBJ1-5, with D unclear. V was shortened by 1 base and J by 9 bases, with 31 bases between the two germline ends. Per germline, CDR1 MNHNS and CDR2 SASEGT. The CDR3 is 20 residues long. CDR3 in DNA: TGTGCCAGCAGTGAAGTGGGCGGACTTCGTTGGGAACCCTCGAACCGGCCCCAGCATTTT. This gives the protein CASSEVGGLRWEPSNRPQHF.

This chain uses TRBV27 with TRBJ2-1; a weak D match, TRBD2 (6 bases). Trimming stripped 4 bases from V and 3 bases from J, with 19 bases between. The CDR3 sequence is 17 residues long. From germline, CDR1 is MNHEY and CDR2 SMNVEV (reference sequence). CDR3 residues: CASSYKFSGTVYNEQFF. The DNA for the CDR3 is TGTGCCAGCAGTTACAAATTTAGCGGAACCGTCTACAATGAGCAGTTCTTC.

The rearrangement joins TRBV29-1 to TRBJ1-1, with 9 bases identical to TRBD1. Germline loops: CDR1 SQVTM, CDR2 ANQGSEA. After removal of 2 bases from V and 3 bases from J, the junction contained 4 bases not matched to a gene. The CDR3 loop spans 14 amino acids. Here the CDR3 DNA reads TGCAGCGTTGAACAAGACAGGGGGTACACTGAAGCTTTCTTT. Its protein is CSVEQDRGYTEAFF.

The chain recombines TRBV5-1 with TRBJ2-1, with D possibly being TRBD2 (5 bases). CDR3 length: 16 amino acids. The V gene lost 0 bases and the J gene lost 2 bases, with 12 bases spanning the gap. Germline V gene lookup returns CDR1 SGHRS and CDR2 YFSETQ. CDR3 amino acids: CASSLEQTIPYNEQFF. In DNA, the CDR3 is TGCGCCAGCAGCTTGGAGCAGACTATACCCTACAATGAGCAGTTCTTC. The variable domain in full, completed from reference TRBV5-1 and TRBJ2-1, reads KAGVTQTPRYLIKTRGQQVTLSCSPISGHRSVSWYQQTPGQGLQFLFEYFSETQRNKGNFPGRFSGRQFSNSRSEMNVSTLELGDSALYLCASSLEQTIPYNEQFFGPGTRLTVL.

The chain combines TRBV6-6 with TRBJ1-5; D not certain. Germline CDR1 MNHNY, CDR2 SVGAGI (reference sequence). This CDR3 spans 13 amino acids. V was trimmed by 6 bases and J by 3 bases, leaving 9 bases between them. This chain's CDR3 is CASSQGLNQPQHF. The CDR3 DNA is TGTGCCAGCAGCCAAGGACTCAATCAGCCCCAGCATTTT.

The V call is TRBV14, the J call TRBJ2-2, with a weak D call TRBD1 (5 bases). Trimming shortened V by 3 bases and J by 1 base, and 9 bases separated the two germline ends. Germline V gene sequence: CDR1 SGHDN, CDR2 FVKESK. The CDR3 has 15 residues. The CDR3 nucleotides read TGTGCCAGCAGCCAGATAACAGGGAACACCGGGGAGCTGTTTTTT. Encoded protein: CASSQITGNTGELFF.

J is TRBJ2-3 and V is TRBV6-1; 9 bases map to TRBD2. Germline assignment: CDR1 MNHNS and CDR2 SASEGT. The CDR3 runs 16 residues. J gave up 2 bases and V 1 base, and 4 bases lay outside the gene matches. Here the CDR3 DNA reads TGTGCCAGCAGTGAAGTTGGCGGGGGGGCCACAGATACGCAGTATTTT. It codes for CASSEVGGGATDTQYF.

The chain is built from TRBV6-5 and TRBJ2-3, with D unresolved. V was shortened by 8 bases and J by 8 bases, with 8 bases between the two germline ends. CDR1 is MNHEY and CDR2 is SVGAGI in the germline V gene. The CDR3 sequence is 10 residues long. The CDR3 nucleotides read TGTGCCAGCGGGCAGGCTACGCAGTATTTT. Translating gives CASGQATQYF.

The chain joins TRBV18 to TRBJ2-3, with TRBD2 matching over 7 bases. In germline, CDR1 is KGHSH, CDR2 LQKENI. V dropped 3 bases and J dropped 3; count of bases not matched to a gene: 6. This CDR3 has 15 amino acids. The CDR3 DNA is TGTGCCAGCTCACCGGCTGGGAGGGATACAGATACGCAGTATTTT. It yields the protein CASSPAGRDTDTQYF.

The rearrangement links TRBV14 to TRBJ2-2; 7 nucleotides match TRBD1. Germline V gene sequence: CDR1 SGHDN, CDR2 FVKESK. Trimming took 4 bases from V and 1 from J; bases not matched to a gene: 6. CDR3 size: 16 residues. CDR3 sequence reads: CASSPKRTGNTGELFF. The CDR3 DNA reads TGTGCCAGCAGCCCTAAAAGGACAGGGAACACCGGGGAGCTGTTTTTT. The complete variable domain, with remaining parts taken from reference TRBV14 and TRBJ2-2, reads EAGVTQFPSHSVIEKGQTVTLRCDPISGHDNLYWYRRVMGKEIKFLLHFVKESKQDESGMPNNRFLAERTGGTYSTLKVQPAELEDSGVYFCASSPKRTGNTGELFFGEGSRLTVL.

The chain carries TRBV19 and TRBJ1-2; tentative D call: TRBD1 (5 bases). CDR3 size: 14 residues. Germline CDR1 LNHDA, CDR2 SQIVND (reference sequence). Trimming took off 2 bases at V and 6 bases at J, with 13 bases between the two ends. The CDR3 DNA follows: TGTGCCAGTAGTATAACCGGGAGACAGAATGGCTACACCTTC. Its protein is CASSITGRQNGYTF.